Below, 8 T cell receptor beta chains from the same sample are listed, as sequenced in a study of cytomegalovirus exposure and HLA in healthy donors (dated by TCRdb to between 2016 and 2019). To prepare the library, the immunoSEQ multiplex PCR assay was applied. The multiplex PCR relied on a mix of 60 forward primers for TCR Vbeta segments and 13 reverse primers for TCR Jbeta segments. TCRdb mirrors the immuneACCESS table, restricted to in-frame sequences. Some clones are absent from its copies; in checked studies, under half trace to an unresolved V gene, and the reason for the others is unknown. This sample lists about 130,000 clones; around 76% were detected once. The ten biggest clones cover around 1.9% of the sample. Sequencing was carried out using PBMCs. Receptors originate from a woman aged 45-60 years in good health and CMV-seronegative.

V gene TRBV7-2 combines with J gene TRBJ2-5, with a weak D call TRBD2 (6 bases). This CDR3 is built from 14 residues. V was clipped by 6 bases and J by 4 bases, with 15 bases between them. Germline assignment: CDR1 SGHTA and CDR2 FQGNSA. This CDR3 is CASRLALAGETQYF. The CDR3 nucleotides are TGTGCCAGCAGGCTGGCACTAGCTGGAGAGACCCAGTACTTC.

V is TRBV4-3 and J is TRBJ1-2, with 8 bases identical to TRBD1. V dropped 1 base and J dropped 4; count of bases not matched to a gene: 5. In germline, CDR1 is LGHNA, CDR2 YSLEER. The length of the CDR3 is 15 residues. The CDR3 sequence is CASSQGTGGGYGYTF. The CDR3 bases are TGCGCCAGCAGCCAAGGAACAGGGGGGGGCTATGGCTACACCTTC.

The chain recombines TRBV2 with TRBJ2-2; possible D gene TRBD1, 5 bases. The germline gives CDR1 SNHLY, CDR2 FYNNEI. The CDR3 runs 15 residues. V lost 2 bases, J lost 4 bases, and 11 bases lay in between. The CDR3 region has the DNA TGTGCCAGCAGTGAAAGGGGCTCGAGCACCGGGGAGCTGTTTTTT. Translated: CASSERGSSTGELFF.

The chain joins TRBV28 to TRBJ2-3; D gene uncertain. Germline CDR1 is MDHEN and CDR2 is SYDVKM. Between the trimmed V and J ends, which lost 6 bases and 4 bases, there was a span of 11 bases. The CDR3 contains 13 residues. CDR3: CASSHSLADTQYF. CDR3 nucleotides: TGTGCCAGCAGCCATAGCCTGGCAGATACGCAGTATTTT. Using reference TRBV28 and TRBJ2-3 for the parts outside the CDR3, the full variable domain is DVKVTQSSRYLVKRTGEKVFLECVQDMDHENMFWYRQDPGLGLRLIYFSYDVKMKEKGDIPEGYSVSREKKERFSLILESASTNQTSMYLCASSHSLADTQYFGPGTRLTVL.

V gene TRBV28 combines with J gene TRBJ2-7, with D tentatively TRBD1 (6 bases). Germline lookup yields CDR1 MDHEN and CDR2 SYDVKM. V was trimmed by 4 bases and J by 6 bases, leaving 19 bases between them. The CDR3 totals 15 residues. The CDR3 region is CASSSSRQGLGEQYF. The CDR3 DNA reads as TGTGCCAGCAGTTCCTCCCGGCAGGGGTTGGGCGAGCAGTACTTC.

The gene calls are TRBV4-3 and TRBJ2-7, with 10 bases matching TRBD1. V shed 3 bases and J 7 bases; nucleotides not matched to a gene: 6. The CDR3 contains 14 residues. Germline V lookup: CDR1 LGHNA, CDR2 YSLEER. For the CDR3, the DNA is TGCGCCAGCAGCCATGGACAGGGGGTTCAGGAGCAGTACTTC. This sequence encodes CASSHGQGVQEQYF.

The chain employs TRBV7-3 and TRBJ2-3; possibly TRBD1 for D (6 bases). Germline loops: CDR1 SGHTA, CDR2 FQGTGA. There are 15 residues in the CDR3. The V end lost 5 bases, the J end lost 2 bases, and 14 bases lay between the germline ends. The CDR3 DNA sequence: TGTGCCAGCAGCCCCTTGGCAGGGGTCACAGATACGCAGTATTTT. It encodes CASSPLAGVTDTQYF.

The chain recombines TRBV7-3 with TRBJ1-2; 7 positions match TRBD1. The CDR3 contains 12 residues. CDR1 is SGHTA, CDR2 FQGTGA, per germline. The ends lost 5 bases at V and 4 bases at J; junction bases unmatched: 1. The DNA of the CDR3 is TGTGCCAGCAGCCCAGGGGGCTATGGCTACACCTTC. This codes for CASSPGGYGYTF.